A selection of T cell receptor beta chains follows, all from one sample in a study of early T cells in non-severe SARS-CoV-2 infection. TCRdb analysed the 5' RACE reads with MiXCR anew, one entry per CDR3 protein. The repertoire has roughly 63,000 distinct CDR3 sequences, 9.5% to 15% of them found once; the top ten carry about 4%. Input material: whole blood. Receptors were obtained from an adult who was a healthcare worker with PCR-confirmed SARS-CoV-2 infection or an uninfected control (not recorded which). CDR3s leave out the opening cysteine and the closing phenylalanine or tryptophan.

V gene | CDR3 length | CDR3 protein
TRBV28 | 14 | ASSLRYGGSYNEQF
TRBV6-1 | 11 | ASSEKGEQPQH
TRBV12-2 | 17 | ASRFHRDRGLSIPYGYT
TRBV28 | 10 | ASSLVNQPQH
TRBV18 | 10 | ASSPGTETQY
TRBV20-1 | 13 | SARDTGRPVGELF
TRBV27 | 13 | ASRSLIEPYNEQF
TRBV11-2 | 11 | ASRSTGDSPLH
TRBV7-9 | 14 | ASSPLGSATYNEQF
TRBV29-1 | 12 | SVDAPPGLNEQF
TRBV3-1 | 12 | ASSQFLGGDTQY
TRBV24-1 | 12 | ATSDSAVGYGYT
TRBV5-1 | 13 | ASSEGQGTGGELF
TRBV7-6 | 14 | ASSLAASGHYNEQF
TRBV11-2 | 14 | ASSLVAGTGSHEQY
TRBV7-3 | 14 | ASSLVSGTNTGELF
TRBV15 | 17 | ATSREGELAEGNTGELF
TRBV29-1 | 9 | SVRIETEAF
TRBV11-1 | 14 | ASSLEAPGGLDTQY
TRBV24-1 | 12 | ATSDGTYSYEQY
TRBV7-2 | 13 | ASSSSGITYNEQF
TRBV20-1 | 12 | SVRRQAGFLEQY
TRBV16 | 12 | ASSPQGINYEQY
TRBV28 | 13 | ASSAPEVGVAEAF